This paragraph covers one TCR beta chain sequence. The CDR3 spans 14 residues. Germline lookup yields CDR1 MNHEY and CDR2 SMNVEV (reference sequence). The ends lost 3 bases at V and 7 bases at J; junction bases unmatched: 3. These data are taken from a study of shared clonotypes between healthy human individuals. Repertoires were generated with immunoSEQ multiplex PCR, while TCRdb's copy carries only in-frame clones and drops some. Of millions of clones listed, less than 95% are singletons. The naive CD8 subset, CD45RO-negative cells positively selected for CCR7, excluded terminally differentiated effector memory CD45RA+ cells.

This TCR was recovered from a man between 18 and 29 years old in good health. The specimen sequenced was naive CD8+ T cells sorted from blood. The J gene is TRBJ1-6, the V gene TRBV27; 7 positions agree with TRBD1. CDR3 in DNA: TGTGCCAGCAGTTTTAACAGGGGAAATTCACCCCTCCACTTT. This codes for CASSFNRGNSPLHF.